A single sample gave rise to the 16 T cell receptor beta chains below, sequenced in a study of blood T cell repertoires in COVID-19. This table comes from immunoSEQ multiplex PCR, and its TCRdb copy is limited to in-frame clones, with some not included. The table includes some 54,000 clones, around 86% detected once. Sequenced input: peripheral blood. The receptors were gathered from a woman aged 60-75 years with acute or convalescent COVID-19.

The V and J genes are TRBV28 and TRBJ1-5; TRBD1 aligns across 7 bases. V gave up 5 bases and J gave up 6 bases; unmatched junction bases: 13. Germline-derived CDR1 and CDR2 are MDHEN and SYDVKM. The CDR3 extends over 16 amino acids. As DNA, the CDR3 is TGTGCCAGCAGTCCCAAGACAGGGATTCGTTCTCAGCCCCAGCATTTT. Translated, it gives CASSPKTGIRSQPQHF.

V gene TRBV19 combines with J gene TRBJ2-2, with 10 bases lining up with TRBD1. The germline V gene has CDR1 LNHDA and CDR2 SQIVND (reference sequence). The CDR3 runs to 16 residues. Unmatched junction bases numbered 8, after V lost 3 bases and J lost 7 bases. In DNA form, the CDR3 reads TGTGCCAGTAGTATGATGGGACAGGGGCTGGTCGGGGAGCTGTTTTTT. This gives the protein CASSMMGQGLVGELFF.

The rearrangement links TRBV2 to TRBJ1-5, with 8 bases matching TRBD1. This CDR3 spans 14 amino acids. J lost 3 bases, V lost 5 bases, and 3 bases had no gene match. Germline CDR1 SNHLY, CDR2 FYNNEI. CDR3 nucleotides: TGTGCCAGCAGTAGACAGGGGATCAATCAGCCCCAGCATTTT. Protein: CASSRQGINQPQHF.

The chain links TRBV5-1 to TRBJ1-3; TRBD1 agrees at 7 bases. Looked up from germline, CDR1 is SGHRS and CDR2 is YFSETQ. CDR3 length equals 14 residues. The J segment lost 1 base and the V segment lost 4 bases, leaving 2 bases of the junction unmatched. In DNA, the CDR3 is TGCGCCAGCAGCACGGGACAGTCTGGAAACACCATATATTTT. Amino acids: CASSTGQSGNTIYF. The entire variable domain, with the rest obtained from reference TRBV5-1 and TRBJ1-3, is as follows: KAGVTQTPRYLIKTRGQQVTLSCSPISGHRSVSWYQQTPGQGLQFLFEYFSETQRNKGNFPGRFSGRQFSNSRSEMNVSTLELGDSALYLCASSTGQSGNTIYFGEGSWLTVV.

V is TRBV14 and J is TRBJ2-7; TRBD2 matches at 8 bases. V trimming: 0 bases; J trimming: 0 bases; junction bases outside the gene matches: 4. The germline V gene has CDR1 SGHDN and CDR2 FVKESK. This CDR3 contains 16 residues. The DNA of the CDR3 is TGTGCCAGCAGCCAAGAGTCACTAGCGGACTCCTACGAGCAGTACTTC. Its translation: CASSQESLADSYEQYF.

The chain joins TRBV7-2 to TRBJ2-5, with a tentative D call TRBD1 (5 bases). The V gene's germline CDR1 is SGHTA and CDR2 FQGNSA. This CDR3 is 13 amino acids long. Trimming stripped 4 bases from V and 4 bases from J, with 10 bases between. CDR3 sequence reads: CASSSTAAETQYF. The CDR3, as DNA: TGTGCCAGCAGCTCGACAGCCGCAGAGACCCAGTACTTC.

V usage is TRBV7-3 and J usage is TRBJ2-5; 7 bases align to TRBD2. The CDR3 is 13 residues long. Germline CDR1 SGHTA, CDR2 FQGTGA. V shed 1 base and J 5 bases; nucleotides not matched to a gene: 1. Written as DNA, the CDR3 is TGTGCCAGCAGCTTAAGGGGAGGGGAGACCCAGTACTTC. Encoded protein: CASSLRGGETQYF.

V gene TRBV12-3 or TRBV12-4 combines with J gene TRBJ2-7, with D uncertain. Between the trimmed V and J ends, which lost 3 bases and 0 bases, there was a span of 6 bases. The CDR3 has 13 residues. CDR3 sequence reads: CASSLAYSYEQYF. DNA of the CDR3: TGTGCCAGCAGTTTGGCATACTCCTACGAGCAGTACTTC.

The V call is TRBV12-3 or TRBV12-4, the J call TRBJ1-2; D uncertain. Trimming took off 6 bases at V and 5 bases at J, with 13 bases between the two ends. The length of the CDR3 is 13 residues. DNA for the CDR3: TGTGCCAGCAGCGGGTCCCGCATTTATGGCTACACCTTC. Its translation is CASSGSRIYGYTF.

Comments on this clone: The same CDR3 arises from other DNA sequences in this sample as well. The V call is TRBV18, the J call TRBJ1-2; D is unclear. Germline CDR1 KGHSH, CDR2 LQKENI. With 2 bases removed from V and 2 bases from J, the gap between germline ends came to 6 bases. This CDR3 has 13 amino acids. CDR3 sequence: CASSPGQNYGYTF. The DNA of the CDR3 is TGTGCCAGCTCACCAGGGCAGAACTATGGCTACACCTTC. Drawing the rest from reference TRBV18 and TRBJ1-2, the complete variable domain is NAGVMQNPRHLVRRRGQEARLRCSPMKGHSHVYWYRQLPEEGLKFMVYLQKENIIDESGMPKERFSAEFPKEGPSILRIQQVVRGDSAAYFCASSPGQNYGYTFGSGTRLTVV.

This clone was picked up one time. Here the CDR3 reads CAWSSRGPQPQHF. CDR3 nucleotide sequence: TGTGCCTGGAGTAGTAGGGGGCCTCAGCCCCAGCATTTT. The chain combines TRBV30 with TRBJ1-5; 7 nucleotides agree with TRBD1. Trimming cost V 2 bases and J 6 bases; bases outside gene matches: 4. The germline gives CDR1 GTSNPN, CDR2 SVGIG (reference sequence). This CDR3 has 13 amino acids. Supplemented by reference TRBV30 and TRBJ1-5, the full variable domain reads SQTIHQWPATLVQPVGSPLSLECTVEGTSNPNLYWYRQAAGRGLQLLFYSVGIGQISSEVPQNLSASRPQDRQFILSSKKLLLSDSGFYLCAWSSRGPQPQHFGDGTRLSIL.

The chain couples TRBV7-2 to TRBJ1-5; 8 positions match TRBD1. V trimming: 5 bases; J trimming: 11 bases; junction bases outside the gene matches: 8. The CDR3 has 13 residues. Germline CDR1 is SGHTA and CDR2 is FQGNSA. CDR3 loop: CASSDQTGDAQHF. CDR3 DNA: TGTGCCAGCAGCGACCAGACAGGGGATGCCCAGCATTTT. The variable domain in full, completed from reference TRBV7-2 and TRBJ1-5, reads GAGVSQSPSNKVTEKGKDVELRCDPISGHTALYWYRQSLGQGLEFLIYFQGNSAPDKSGLPSDRFSAERTGGSVSTLTIQRTQQEDSAVYLCASSDQTGDAQHFGDGTRLSIL.

The CDR3 DNA is TGCGCCAGCAGCGTGGGACAGGGGGTGGCAGAGACCCAGTACTTC. It translates to CASSVGQGVAETQYF. J is TRBJ2-5 and V is TRBV5-1, with 11 bases that match TRBD1. The CDR3 has 15 residues. Per the germline V gene, CDR1 is SGHRS and CDR2 is YFSETQ. Trimming removed 4 bases from V and 4 bases from J; junction bases left unmatched: 6.

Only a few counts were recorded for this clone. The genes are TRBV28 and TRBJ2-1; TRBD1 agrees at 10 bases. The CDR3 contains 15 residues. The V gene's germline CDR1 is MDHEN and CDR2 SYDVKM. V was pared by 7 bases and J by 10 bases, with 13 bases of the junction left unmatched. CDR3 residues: CASNIPGQGYVEQFF. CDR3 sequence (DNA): TGTGCCAGCAACATCCCGGGACAGGGGTACGTGGAGCAGTTCTTC.

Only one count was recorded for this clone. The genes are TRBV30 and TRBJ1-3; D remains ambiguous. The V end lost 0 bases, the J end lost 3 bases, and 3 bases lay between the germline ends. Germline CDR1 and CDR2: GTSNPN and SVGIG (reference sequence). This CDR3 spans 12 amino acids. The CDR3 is CAWSVLGNTIYF. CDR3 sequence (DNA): TGTGCCTGGAGTGTACTTGGAAACACCATATATTTT.

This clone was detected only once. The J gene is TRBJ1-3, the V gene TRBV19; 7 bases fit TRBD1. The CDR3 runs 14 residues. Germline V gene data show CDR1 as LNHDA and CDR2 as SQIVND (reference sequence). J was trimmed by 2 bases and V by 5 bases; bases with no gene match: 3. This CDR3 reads CASSRGGAGNTIYF. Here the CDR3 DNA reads TGTGCCAGTAGTCGAGGGGGCGCTGGAAACACCATATATTTT.